The TCR beta chain described here comes from a study of blood T cell repertoires in COVID-19 (dated by TCRdb to the early 2020s). Study-level background: The collaborator samples originated in the United States, Italy and Spain and spanned the acute and convalescent phases of COVID-19. The material from the prospective study consisted of cDNA or gDNA derived from T cells, B-cell-depleted T cells, or PBMCs. The dataset comprised deeply sampled blood TCRbeta repertoires from subjects exposed to, actively infected with, or recovered from COVID-19. A freely available public database, intended as a resource for researchers studying the immune response to SARS-CoV-2, is where the repertoires were released. The samples were drawn from two sources: the first 160 participants of the ongoing ImmuneRACE study, and 950 to 1,500 subjects contributed by 6 global collaborators. A de-identified subject ID, COVID-19 status, age in years and sex were almost always included in the sample metadata. HLA class I and class II types, where available, came from metadata supplied by the sample provider rather than from assay-based typing. Here is what the overall study found, with its caveats: Clinical and demographic metadata were provided uncurated, with the amount varying by source and participant.

TCRbeta CDR3 regions were amplified from genomic DNA by means of the immunoSEQ Assay, a bias-controlled multiplex PCR. Turning to the authors' computational methods: Within the assay, amplification of reference gene primers was used to estimate how many nucleated cells each sample contained. Sequence reads were collapsed and filtered to measure the absolute abundance of every unique TCRbeta CDR3 rearrangement. For each sample, productive Simpson clonality was calculated by taking the square root of Simpson's diversity index across productive rearrangements. Not all clones reach the TCRdb copy of this immuneACCESS table, which keeps in-frame sequences only. Checked studies attribute under half of the gap to unresolved V genes and leave the rest unexplained. That table gives V, J and clone size, and the DNA gave D and trimming. The table for this sample lists some 110,000 clones; about nine tenths of them were counted only once. The ten largest account for around 4.5% of the sample.

From the germline V gene (reference sequence), CDR1 is LNHDA and CDR2 is SQIVND. Spanning cysteine to phenylalanine, the CDR3 consists of 11 amino acids. Only the CDR3 DNA stays, 33 bases, in frame from base 1. V was cut back by 11 bases and J by 5 bases, leaving a gap of 12 bases between them. About this clone itself: The target of this receptor is not known. No much larger clonotype is one base removed from it; base qualities were not supplied.

Whole blood was collected in K2EDTA tubes by collaborating institutions according to the institutions' own protocols. Collaborator samples were shipped for TCRbeta analysis as frozen whole blood, isolated PBMCs, or DNA extracted from either sample type. The source is a man aged 35 to 55 with acute or convalescent COVID-19. Sequenced: peripheral blood. The V gene is TRBV19 and the J gene is TRBJ1-1; TRBD1 might be the D gene, on 6 matching bases. The bases are TGTGCCTCTAAGGGGGGGACTGAAGCTTTCTTT. This yields the protein CASKGGTEAFF.